The T cell receptor beta chain under discussion was sequenced for a study of OX40 agonist ivuxolimab in advanced cancers. Study details: The patients got ivuxolimab, which is an agonistic anti-OX40 (CD134) antibody.

Here immunoSEQ multiplex PCR was the method, and the copy in TCRdb shows in-frame clones only, minus some. Among about 62,000 clones listed, approximately 85% were seen once. Germline CDR1 and CDR2: SGHRS and YFSETQ. The CDR3 sequence is 14 residues long. The V and J ends lost 4 bases and 1 base respectively, with 10 bases between them. The source was CD4+ or CD8+ T cells sorted from blood, collected in a trial of the OX40 agonist ivuxolimab. The source of this sequence is an adult with an advanced solid tumor such as melanoma, head and neck, liver or kidney cancer. This chain links TRBV5-1 with TRBJ2-3; D is possibly TRBD1 or TRBD2 (5 bases each). The CDR3 bases are TGCGCCAGCAGCGGGACGGGTGGCACAGATACGCAGTATTTT. Its translation: CASSGTGGTDTQYF.